This T cell receptor (beta chain) comes out of a study of blood T cell repertoires in COVID-19. In the study overall: Samples taken during acute and convalescent COVID-19 were collected in the United States, Italy and Spain. The analysed material was cDNA or gDNA that came from T cells, B-cell-depleted T cells, or PBMCs.

Clones were read by immunoSEQ multiplex PCR, and TCRdb kept only the in-frame ones, dropping some. The sample lists more than 250,000 clones; about 83% were seen once. The receptor was isolated from a woman in her forties or fifties with acute or convalescent COVID-19. The sample consisted of peripheral blood.

CDR3: CATSDLSADANTGELFF. Here the CDR3 DNA reads TGTGCCACCAGTGATTTGTCGGCGGATGCGAACACCGGGGAGCTGTTTTTT. The chain combines TRBV24-1 with TRBJ2-2; D ambiguous. V was pared by 0 bases and J by 0 bases, with 10 bases between. CDR1 and CDR2 from the germline V gene are KGHDR and SFDVKD. The CDR3 consists of 17 residues.